These 32 T cell receptor beta chains were sequenced from one sample in a study of T cell clonality in common variable immunodeficiency. The method was immunoSEQ multiplex PCR; TCRdb's version includes in-frame clones alone and lacks a portion of them. This sample comprises roughly 43,000 clones, none seen once only. The material sequenced was peripheral blood mononuclear cells. The receptors here all came from a person aged 18 to 69 in good health.

The table lists this clone with many counts. The DNA read from the CDR3 is TGCAGTGCTAGGACGACAGAACTGAACACTGAA. It translates to CSARTTELNTE. The entire CDR3 is CSARTTELNTEAFF. V usage is TRBV20-1 and J usage is TRBJ1-1; a possible D gene is TRBD1 (5 bases). The read gets to within 3 residues of the CDR3 end, and the germline J gene fills in the rest. CDR3 size: 14 residues. Germline V gives CDR1 DFQATT, CDR2 SNEGSKA (reference sequence). Trimming took 3 bases from V and 0 from J, leaving 11 bases between them.

This clone was counted ten times or more. With the read ending 3 residues before the CDR3 end, the germline J gene is used to fill in that end. The chain joins TRBV6-2 or TRBV6-3 to TRBJ2-1; D perhaps matches TRBD2 (6 bases). V dropped 7 bases and J dropped 9 bases, with 13 bases sitting between them. Germline V gene data show CDR1 as MNHEY and CDR2 as SVGEGT. This CDR3 comprises 12 residues. The CDR3 DNA, read in part, is TGTGCCAGCAACTTGAGGAGGGGTGAG. Its translation: CASNLRRGE. The full-length CDR3 reads as CASNLRRGEQFF.

At least ten counts were recorded for this clone. The read stops 3 residues short of the end of the CDR3; the missing end is completed from the germline J gene. J is TRBJ2-7 and V is TRBV5-1, with TRBD2 matching over 10 bases. The germline V gene encodes CDR1 SGHRS and CDR2 YFSETQ. V trimming: 2 bases; J trimming: 2 bases; junction bases outside the gene matches: 4. The length of the CDR3 is 15 residues. The CDR3 is CASSFPLAGAYEQYF. CDR3 bases read: TGCGCCAGCAGCTTTCCCCTAGCGGGGGCCTACGAG.

This clone has ten or more counts. The read gets to within 3 residues of the CDR3 end, and the germline J gene fills in the rest. The rearrangement uses TRBV4-1 and TRBJ2-7; 12 nucleotides agree with TRBD1. Trimming removed 2 bases from V and 3 bases from J; junction bases left unmatched: 5. CDR1 MGHRA and CDR2 YSYEKL come from the germline V gene. This CDR3 region has 16 residues. The CDR3 DNA, read in part, is TGCGCCAGCAGCCAACACCGGGACAGGGGGCTCTACGAG. Its protein is CASSQHRDRGLYE. The entire CDR3 protein is CASSQHRDRGLYEQYF.

In its sample, this clone was seen many times. The read halts 3 residues ahead of the CDR3 end, with the missing end drawn from the germline J gene. The J gene is TRBJ2-2, the V gene TRBV4-2; 13 nucleotides match TRBD2. Losses at the gene ends were 3 bases for V and 4 bases for J; bases not matched to a gene: 2. CDR1 is LGHNA and CDR2 is YNFKEQ in the germline V gene. This CDR3 is built from 16 residues. The DNA read from the CDR3 is TGTGCCAGCAGCCAGGGACTAGCGGGATCCACCGGGGAG. Its protein product is CASSQGLAGSTGE. The full CDR3 protein is CASSQGLAGSTGELFF.

This clone was counted ten times or more. The CDR3 is cut off 3 residues early in the read; its end comes from the germline J gene. This rearrangement joins TRBV7-2 to TRBJ2-5; 12 positions agree with TRBD2. The CDR3 spans 15 residues. Germline loops: CDR1 SGHTA, CDR2 FQGNSA. Unmatched junction bases numbered 5, after V lost 5 bases and J lost 4 bases. CDR3 residues: CASSPRTSGVETQYF. The sequenced CDR3 bases are TGTGCCAGCAGCCCCAGGACTAGCGGGGTAGAGACC. Supplemented by reference TRBV7-2 and TRBJ2-5, the full variable domain reads GAGVSQSPSNKVTEKGKDVELRCDPISGHTALYWYRQSLGQGLEFLIYFQGNSAPDKSGLPSDRFSAERTGGSVSTLTIQRTQQEDSAVYLCASSPRTSGVETQYFGPGTRLLVL.

At least ten counts were recorded for this clone. The missing CDR3 end, 3 residues past where the read stops, is filled in from the germline J gene. The gene calls are TRBV24-1 and TRBJ2-4; a weak D match, TRBD1 (5 bases). There are 17 residues in the CDR3. From germline, CDR1 is KGHDR and CDR2 SFDVKD. Trimming stripped 0 bases from V and 1 base from J, with 12 bases between. The CDR3 bases that were read are TGTGCCACCAGTGATTTGCAGGGAATTTGGGCCAAAAACATT. This translates into CATSDLQGIWAKNI. The whole CDR3 protein reads CATSDLQGIWAKNIQYF.

This clone was seen more than once but under ten times. Here the CDR3 reads CASNVGGYNDYTF. The sequenced CDR3 bases are TGTGCCAGCAATGTCGGGGGGTACAATGAC. V usage is TRBV6-2 or TRBV6-3 and J usage is TRBJ1-2; perhaps TRBD1 as D (5 bases). The read stops 3 residues short of the end of the CDR3; the missing end is completed from the germline J gene. In germline, CDR1 is MNHEY, CDR2 SVGEGT. This CDR3 region has 13 residues.

This clone was picked up many times. The read ends 3 residues early relative to the CDR3; the germline J gene fills the gap. The chain joins TRBV7-9 to TRBJ1-1; weak D call: TRBD1 (5 bases). Per germline, CDR1 SEHNR and CDR2 FQNEAQ (reference sequence). The CDR3 totals 15 residues. The ends were cut back, 5 bases at V and 0 bases at J, with 13 bases in the middle. The CDR3 DNA, read in part, is TGTGCCAGCAGCGAGACGACAGTGCTGAACACTGAA. Protein: CASSETTVLNTE. The entire CDR3 reads CASSETTVLNTEAFF. The complete variable domain, with remaining parts taken from reference TRBV7-9 and TRBJ1-1, reads DTGVSQNPRHKITKRGQNVTFRCDPISEHNRLYWYRQTLGQGPEFLTYFQNEAQLEKSRLLSDRFSAERPKGSFSTLEIQRTEQGDSAMYLCASSETTVLNTEAFFGQGTRLTVV.

In this sample, this clone turned up many times. CDR3 loop: CASSLAASYSNQPQHF. CDR3 bases read: TGTGCCAGCAGCTTAGCAGCTAGCTATAGCAATCAGCCC. The chain has TRBV7-8 and TRBJ1-5; D not certain. The read gets to within 3 residues of the CDR3 end, and the germline J gene fills in the rest. In germline, CDR1 is SGHVS, CDR2 FQNEAQ. The CDR3 has 16 amino acids. The germline V and J ends were trimmed by 0 bases and 0 bases, with 9 bases remaining between them. Full variable domain (rest looked up from reference TRBV7-8 and TRBJ1-5): GAGVSQSPRYKVAKRGQDVALRCDPISGHVSLFWYQQALGQGPEFLTYFQNEAQLDKSGLPSDRFFAERPEGSVSTLKIQRTQQEDSAVYLCASSLAASYSNQPQHFGDGTRLSIL.

Details on this clone: The CDR3 end lies 3 residues beyond the end of the read and is filled in from the germline J gene. The rearrangement uses TRBV19 and TRBJ1-2; no firm D call. Germline CDR1 is LNHDA and CDR2 is SQIVND (reference sequence). The CDR3 sequence is 14 residues long. The part of the CDR3 DNA that was read is TGTGCCAGTAGTCCGGCCCATGCGAACTACGAC. Amino acid sequence: CASSPAHANYD. In full, the CDR3 is CASSPAHANYDYTF.

This clone was observed many times. Read sequence stops 3 residues before the CDR3 end, and the germline J gene provides the missing end. The chain uses TRBV5-1 and TRBJ2-7; TRBD1 is a possible D gene (5 bases). The CDR3 spans 15 residues. The germline V and J ends were trimmed by 0 bases and 3 bases, with 13 bases remaining between them. Germline CDR1 is SGHRS and CDR2 is YFSETQ. Partial CDR3 DNA: TGCGCCAGCAGCTTGGAAGGGGTCGGTGTCTACGAG. Its protein product is CASSLEGVGVYE. The whole CDR3 protein is CASSLEGVGVYEQYF.

This clone was observed at least ten times. The read finishes 3 residues shy of the CDR3 end, and the germline J gene is used to complete it. The chain recombines TRBV5-4 with TRBJ2-5; 8 nucleotides agree with TRBD1. After removal of 4 bases from V and 4 bases from J, the junction contained 6 bases not matched to a gene. Germline V CDR1 and CDR2: SGHNT, YYREEE (reference sequence). This CDR3 has 14 amino acids. CDR3 loop: CASSGGQGGETQYF. CDR3 bases read: TGTGCCAGCAGCGGTGGACAGGGTGGAGAGACC.

Many counts were recorded for this clone. The CDR3 is cut off 3 residues early in the read; its end comes from the germline J gene. The chain joins TRBV28 to TRBJ2-5; 7 nucleotides line up with TRBD1. In germline, CDR1 is MDHEN, CDR2 SYDVKM. The V and J ends lost 3 bases and 5 bases, in that order; junction bases with no gene match: 15. The CDR3 loop spans 17 amino acids. The CDR3 bases that were read are TGTGCCAGCAGTTTTCGGGTCCAGGACAGGCCATTGGAGACC. Its translation: CASSFRVQDRPLET. The full CDR3 sequence reads CASSFRVQDRPLETQYF.

This clone turned up a few times. The sequenced fragment ends 3 residues before the CDR3 boundary, so the rest is inferred from the germline J gene. The V and J genes are TRBV7-9 and TRBJ1-2, with 8 bases lining up with TRBD1. The CDR3 covers 15 residues. Germline CDR1 and CDR2: SEHNR and FQNEAQ (reference sequence). CDR3 DNA, as far as it was read: TGTGCCAGCAGCCACCGGACAGGGAATATTATAGGC. Translated, it gives CASSHRTGNIIG. The entire CDR3 sequence reads CASSHRTGNIIGYTF. Filled out from reference TRBV7-9 and TRBJ1-2, the complete variable domain reads DTGVSQNPRHKITKRGQNVTFRCDPISEHNRLYWYRQTLGQGPEFLTYFQNEAQLEKSRLLSDRFSAERPKGSFSTLEIQRTEQGDSAMYLCASSHRTGNIIGYTFGSGTRLTVV.

This clone was recorded at least ten times. The CDR3 goes on 3 residues after the read ends, and that part is filled in from the germline J gene. The J gene is TRBJ2-3, the V gene TRBV11-3; TRBD2 is a possible D gene (5 bases). V was clipped by 1 base and J by 0 bases, with 8 bases between them. Germline V lookup: CDR1 SGHNT, CDR2 YENEEA. CDR3 length equals 15 residues. The CDR3 here is CASSLGRTSTDTQYF. Incomplete CDR3 DNA: TGTGCCAGCAGCTTAGGAAGGACTAGCACAGATACG.

This clone was counted at least ten times. The read ends 3 residues shy of where the CDR3 ends; the end is completed using the germline J gene. The genes are TRBV12-3 or TRBV12-4 and TRBJ2-1; D perhaps matches TRBD1 (5 bases). This CDR3 has 12 amino acids. V lost 5 bases and J lost 6, with 8 bases in between. The CDR3 sequence is CASSRQINEQFF. The CDR3 bases that were read are TGTGCCAGCAGTCGACAGATCAATGAG.

This clone has at least ten counts. The read comes to an end 3 residues before the CDR3 does, leaving the germline J gene to fill in the end. The chain uses TRBV2 and TRBJ1-6; 9 bases line up with TRBD1. The CDR3 is 16 amino acids. V lost 5 bases and J lost 5; bases outside the gene matches: 7. Germline CDR1 reads SNHLY; CDR2 reads FYNNEI. The covered CDR3 bases are TGTGCCAGCAGTTTACAGGGGGCTGTGAATAATTCACCC. Translation gives CASSLQGAVNNSP. The whole CDR3 sequence reads CASSLQGAVNNSPLHF.

This clone showed up many times. The CDR3 is cut off 3 residues early in the read; its end comes from the germline J gene. The chain uses TRBV20-1 and TRBJ1-1; TRBD1 aligns across 7 bases. The CDR3 extends over 13 amino acids. Unmatched junction bases numbered 7, after V lost 6 bases and J lost 3 bases. Germline CDR1 is DFQATT and CDR2 is SNEGSKA (reference sequence). The part of the CDR3 DNA that was read is TGCAGTGCCCCTGGGACAGCCGACACTGAA. Protein: CSAPGTADTE. The whole CDR3 sequence reads CSAPGTADTEAFF.

In this sample, this clone turned up many times. Read data end 3 residues before the CDR3 end; the end is taken from the germline J gene. The gene calls are TRBV28 and TRBJ2-1; 11 nucleotides line up with TRBD2. Looked up from germline, CDR1 is MDHEN and CDR2 is SYDVKM. CDR3 length: 15 amino acids. The V gene end was trimmed by 6 bases and the J gene end by 4 bases; junction bases not matched to a gene: 5. The CDR3 DNA, read in part, is TGTGCCAGCAGCCGACTAGCGGGGTTTTACAATGAG. It yields the protein CASSRLAGFYNE. Given in full, the CDR3 is CASSRLAGFYNEQFF.

Many counts were recorded for this clone. The read gets to within 3 residues of the CDR3 end, and the germline J gene fills in the rest. The rearrangement joins TRBV5-4 to TRBJ1-1, with D perhaps matching TRBD1 (5 bases). The CDR3 covers 14 residues. Germline V gene data show CDR1 as SGHNT and CDR2 as YYREEE (reference sequence). V dropped 5 bases and J dropped 3 bases, with 14 bases sitting between them. The CDR3 loop is CASRPDSRYTEAFF. CDR3 DNA (partial): TGTGCCAGCAGACCCGACAGTAGGTACACTGAA.

This clone occurred many times. The read comes to an end 3 residues before the CDR3 does, leaving the germline J gene to fill in the end. The chain employs TRBV7-2 and TRBJ1-1; 11 bases are a match to TRBD1. The CDR3 is made up of 14 amino acids. Germline trimming cut 1 base from V and 7 bases from J; bases unmatched to any gene: 2. Germline V gives CDR1 SGHTA, CDR2 FQGNSA. The CDR3 loop is CASSLGGTGGEAFF. CDR3 DNA (partial): TGTGCCAGCAGCTTAGGGGGGACAGGGGGTGAA.

This clone was picked up many times. The observed sequence ends 3 residues before the CDR3 terminus, with the missing tail filled in from the germline J gene. The gene calls are TRBV28 and TRBJ2-1, with D unclear. Trimming removed 3 bases at V and 4 bases at J, with 7 bases between. This CDR3 has 13 residues. Germline assignment: CDR1 MDHEN and CDR2 SYDVKM. Incomplete CDR3 DNA: TGTGCCAGCAGTTTTTTCGGTTACAATGAG. Its protein product is CASSFFGYNE. The CDR3 reads in full as CASSFFGYNEQFF. The whole variable domain, remainder taken from reference TRBV28 and TRBJ2-1, is DVKVTQSSRYLVKRTGEKVFLECVQDMDHENMFWYRQDPGLGLRLIYFSYDVKMKEKGDIPEGYSVSREKKERFSLILESASTNQTSMYLCASSFFGYNEQFFGPGTRLTVL.

In its sample, this clone was seen many times. The read ends 3 residues before the CDR3 terminus; that terminus is restored from the germline J gene. The rearrangement joins TRBV19 to TRBJ1-5, with D perhaps matching TRBD1 (6 bases). The CDR3 covers 15 residues. V was cut by 5 bases and J by 0 bases, with 11 bases left in between. Looked up from germline, CDR1 is LNHDA and CDR2 is SQIVND (reference sequence). The CDR3 bases that were read are TGTGCCAGTAGTGCCCGGACAGATAGCAATCAGCCC. This encodes CASSARTDSNQP. The CDR3 as a whole reads CASSARTDSNQPQHF.

This clone came up a few times. The junction departs from germline at one end; a sequencing error may be responsible. The read is 3 residues too short to cover the CDR3 end, so that end is filled in from the germline J gene. The chain is built from TRBV7-9 and TRBJ2-7; tentatively, D is TRBD1 (5 bases). The V gene's germline CDR1 is SEHNR and CDR2 FQNEAQ (reference sequence). The length of the CDR3 is 13 residues. The CDR3 DNA, read in part, is TGTTCCAGCAGCTTAGCCAGGGCCTACGAG. Its translation: CSSSLARAYE. The entire CDR3 protein is CSSSLARAYEQYF.

There are many counts of this clone. Other DNA sequences in the sample encode the same CDR3. The part of the CDR3 DNA that was read is TGTGCCTGGTCTAGGCGGGAGGCCGGGGAG. The encoded protein is CAWSRREAGE. The entire CDR3 reads CAWSRREAGELFF. The chain has TRBV30 and TRBJ2-2; 8 positions agree with TRBD2. The missing CDR3 end, 3 residues past where the read stops, is filled in from the germline J gene. Germline assignment: CDR1 GTSNPN and CDR2 SVGIG (reference sequence). This CDR3 spans 13 amino acids. Losses at the gene ends were 5 bases for V and 6 bases for J; bases not matched to a gene: 5.

This clone was recorded many times. The read terminates 3 residues ahead of where the CDR3 ends, so the germline J gene completes it. This chain connects TRBV6-1 to TRBJ1-5, with D perhaps TRBD1 (6 bases). The CDR3 is 16 residues long. Trimming pared 0 bases from V and 0 bases from J, leaving 9 bases between. CDR1 and CDR2 (germline): MNHNS, SASEGT. The sequenced part of the CDR3 DNA is TGTGCCAGCAGTGAAGCGCCAGGGGATAGCAATCAGCCC. Translation: CASSEAPGDSNQP. The CDR3 in its entirety is CASSEAPGDSNQPQHF.

This clone has ten or more counts. The CDR3 DNA, read in part, is TGTGCCAGCAGTGAAAGGGGGTACTCTGGAAACACC. It codes for CASSERGYSGNT. The CDR3 in its entirety is CASSERGYSGNTIYF. V usage is TRBV6-1 and J usage is TRBJ1-3, with a possible D match to TRBD1 (6 bases). With the read ending 3 residues before the CDR3 end, the germline J gene is used to fill in that end. Germline values: CDR1 MNHNS, CDR2 SASEGT. Trimming took 2 bases from V and 0 from J, leaving 8 bases between them. CDR3 length: 15 residues.

This clone was seen at least ten times. The sequence runs out 3 residues before the end of the CDR3; the remainder is reconstructed from the germline J gene. The V call is TRBV7-9, the J call TRBJ1-2, with 7 positions matching TRBD1. The germline V gene encodes CDR1 SEHNR and CDR2 FQNEAQ (reference sequence). The V and J ends lost 8 bases and 2 bases, in that order; junction bases with no gene match: 5. There are 13 residues in the CDR3. CDR3 loop: CASRSTGNYGYTF. The sequenced part of the CDR3 DNA is TGTGCCAGCCGATCGACAGGGAACTATGGC.

For this clone: The CDR3 end is not reached by the read, which stops 3 residues before it; the germline J gene fills it in. The chain couples TRBV19 to TRBJ1-1; D is uncertain. The CDR3 consists of 13 residues. Trimming pared 4 bases from V and 7 bases from J, leaving 13 bases between. Germline-derived CDR1 and CDR2 are LNHDA and SQIVND (reference sequence). CDR3 amino acids: CASSTPPEIEAFF. The CDR3 DNA, read in part, is TGTGCCAGTAGTACCCCACCAGAGATTGAA.

This clone came up many times. The sequence runs out 3 residues before the end of the CDR3; the remainder is reconstructed from the germline J gene. V is TRBV5-1 and J is TRBJ2-5; possible D gene TRBD1, 6 bases. CDR3 length: 15 residues. The V and J ends lost 0 bases and 1 base respectively, with 10 bases between them. The germline gives CDR1 SGHRS, CDR2 YFSETQ. The CDR3 loop is CASSLEGTFQETQYF. The CDR3 DNA, read in part, is TGCGCCAGCAGCTTGGAAGGGACATTCCAAGAGACC.

This clone was detected only a few times. One junction end disagrees with the germline gene, perhaps due to a read error. The read halts 3 residues ahead of the CDR3 end, with the missing end drawn from the germline J gene. The chain links TRBV7-9 to TRBJ1-1; D remains ambiguous. Germline values: CDR1 SEHNR, CDR2 FQNEAQ (reference sequence). The CDR3 covers 10 residues. The sequenced part of the CDR3 DNA is TGTTCCAGCAGCTTAGCCTCA. Its translation is CSSSLAS. The full CDR3 protein reads CSSSLASAFF.